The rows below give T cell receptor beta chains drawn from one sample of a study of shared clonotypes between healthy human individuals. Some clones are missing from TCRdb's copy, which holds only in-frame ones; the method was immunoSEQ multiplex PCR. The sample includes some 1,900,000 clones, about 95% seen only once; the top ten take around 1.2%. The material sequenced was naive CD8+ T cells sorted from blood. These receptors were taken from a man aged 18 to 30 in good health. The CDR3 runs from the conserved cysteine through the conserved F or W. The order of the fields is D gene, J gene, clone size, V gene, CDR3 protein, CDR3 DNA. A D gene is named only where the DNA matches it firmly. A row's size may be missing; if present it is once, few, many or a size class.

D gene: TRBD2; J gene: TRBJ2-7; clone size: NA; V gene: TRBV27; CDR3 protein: CASSLIGLAGGYEQYF; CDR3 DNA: TGTGCCAGCAGTTTAATCGGTTTAGCGGGGGGCTACGAGCAGTACTTC
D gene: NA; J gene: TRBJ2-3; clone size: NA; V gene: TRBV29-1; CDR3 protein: CSVEKQNTDTQYF; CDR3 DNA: TGCAGCGTTGAAAAACAGAACACAGATACGCAGTATTTT
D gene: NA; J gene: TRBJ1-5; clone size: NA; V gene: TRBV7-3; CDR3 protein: CASSLNCLQHF; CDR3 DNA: TGTGCCAGCAGCCTAAACTGTCTACAGCATTTT
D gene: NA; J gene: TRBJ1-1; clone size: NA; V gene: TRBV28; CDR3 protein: CASSFDRSMNTEAFF; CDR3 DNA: TGTGCCAGCAGTTTCGACAGATCCATGAACACTGAAGCTTTCTTT
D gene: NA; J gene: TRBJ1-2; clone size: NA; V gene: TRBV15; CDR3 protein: CATSTGEDYGYTF; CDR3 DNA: TGTGCCACCAGCACCGGGGAGGACTATGGCTACACCTTC
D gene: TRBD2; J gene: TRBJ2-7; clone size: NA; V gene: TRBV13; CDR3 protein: CASSLLAGGSGEQYF; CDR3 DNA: TGTGCCAGCAGCTTACTAGCGGGGGGCTCTGGGGAGCAGTACTTC
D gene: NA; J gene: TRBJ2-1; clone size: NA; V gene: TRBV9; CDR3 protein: CASSVDRELSYNEQFF; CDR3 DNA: TGTGCCAGCAGCGTAGATCGGGAGCTATCCTACAATGAGCAGTTCTTC
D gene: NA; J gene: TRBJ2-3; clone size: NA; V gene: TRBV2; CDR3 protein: CASSSSGTWGTDTQYF; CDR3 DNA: TGTGCCAGCAGCTCTTCTGGAACCTGGGGCACAGATACGCAGTATTTT
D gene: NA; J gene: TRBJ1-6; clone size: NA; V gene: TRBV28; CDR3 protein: CASRTGRAYNSPLHF; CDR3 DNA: TGTGCCAGCAGAACGGGGAGAGCGTATAATTCACCCCTCCACTTT
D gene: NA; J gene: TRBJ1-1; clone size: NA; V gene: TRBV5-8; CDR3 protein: CASSYLQGGVTEAFF; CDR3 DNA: TGTGCCAGCAGCTACCTTCAGGGTGGGGTGACTGAAGCTTTCTTT
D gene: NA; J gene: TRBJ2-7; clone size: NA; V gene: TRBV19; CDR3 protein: CASSIEGRGDYEQYF; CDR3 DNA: TGTGCCAGTAGTATAGAGGGCAGGGGAGACTACGAGCAGTACTTC
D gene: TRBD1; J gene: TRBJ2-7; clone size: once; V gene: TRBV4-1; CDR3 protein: CASTPGQGSYEQYF; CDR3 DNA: TGCGCCAGCACCCCGGGACAGGGGTCCTACGAGCAGTACTTC
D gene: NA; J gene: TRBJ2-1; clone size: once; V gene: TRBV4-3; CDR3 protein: CASSPDEGRGNEQFF; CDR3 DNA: TGCGCCAGCAGCCCCGACGAAGGGAGAGGGAATGAGCAGTTCTTC
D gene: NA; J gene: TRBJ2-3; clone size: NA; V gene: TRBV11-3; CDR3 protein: CASSLRQTSDTQYF; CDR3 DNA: TGTGCCAGCAGCTTACGGCAGACCTCAGATACGCAGTATTTT
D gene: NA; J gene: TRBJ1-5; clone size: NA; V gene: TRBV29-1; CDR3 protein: CSVEVDGNQPQHF; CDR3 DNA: TGCAGCGTTGAGGTAGATGGCAATCAGCCCCAGCATTTT
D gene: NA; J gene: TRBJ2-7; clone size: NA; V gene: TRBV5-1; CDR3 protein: CASSLGGQLFSYEQYF; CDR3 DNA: TGCGCCAGCAGCTTGGGCGGACAGCTCTTCTCCTACGAGCAGTACTTC
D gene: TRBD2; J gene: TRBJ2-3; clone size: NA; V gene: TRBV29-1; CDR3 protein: CSAQYVLAGGPADTQYF; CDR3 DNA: TGCAGCGCCCAATACGTACTAGCGGGAGGGCCGGCAGATACGCAGTATTTT
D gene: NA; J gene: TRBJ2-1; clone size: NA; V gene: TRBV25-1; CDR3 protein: CASSKGTGDSYNEQFF; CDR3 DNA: TGTGCCAGCAGTAAAGGGACTGGCGACTCCTACAATGAGCAGTTCTTC
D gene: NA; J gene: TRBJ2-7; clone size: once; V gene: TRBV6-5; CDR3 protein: CASSYIGYEQYF; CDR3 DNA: TGTGCCAGCAGTTATATCGGCTACGAGCAGTACTTC
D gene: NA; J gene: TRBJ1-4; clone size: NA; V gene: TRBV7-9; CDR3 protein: CASSRMVGTTNEKLFF; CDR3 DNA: TGTGCCAGCAGCCGAATGGTAGGAACAACTAATGAAAAACTGTTTTTT
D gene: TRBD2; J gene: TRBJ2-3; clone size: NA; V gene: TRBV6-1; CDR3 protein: CASMGTGGVADTQYF; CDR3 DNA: TGTGCCAGCATGGGAACGGGAGGAGTTGCAGATACGCAGTATTTT
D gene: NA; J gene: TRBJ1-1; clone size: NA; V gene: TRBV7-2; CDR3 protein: CASSPTAGVLDTEAFF; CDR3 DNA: TGTGCCAGCAGCCCCACTGCGGGGGTTCTGGACACTGAAGCTTTCTTT
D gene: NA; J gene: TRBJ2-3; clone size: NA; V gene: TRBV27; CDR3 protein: CASTNLGVDTQYF; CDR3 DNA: TGTGCCAGCACCAACCTTGGGGTGGATACGCAGTATTTT
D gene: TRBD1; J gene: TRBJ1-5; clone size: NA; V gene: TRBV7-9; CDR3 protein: CASSLGGGAHQPQHF; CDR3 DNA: TGTGCCAGCAGCTTAGGAGGGGGCGCGCATCAGCCCCAGCATTTT
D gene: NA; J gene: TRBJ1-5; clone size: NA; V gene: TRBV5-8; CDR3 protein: CASSTGLDSNQPQHF; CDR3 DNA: TGTGCCAGCAGCACAGGACTCGATAGCAATCAGCCCCAGCATTTT
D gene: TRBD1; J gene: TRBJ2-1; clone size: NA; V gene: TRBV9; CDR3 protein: CASSGPPGQVNNEQFF; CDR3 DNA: TGTGCCAGCAGCGGACCACCGGGACAGGTCAACAATGAGCAGTTCTTC
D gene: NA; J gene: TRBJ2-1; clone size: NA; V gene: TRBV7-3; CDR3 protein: CASSPDGLNEQFF; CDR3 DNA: TGTGCCAGCAGCCCCGACGGGCTCAATGAGCAGTTCTTC
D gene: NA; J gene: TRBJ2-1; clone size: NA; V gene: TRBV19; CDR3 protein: CASSIGSNYNEQFF; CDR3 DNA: TGTGCCAGTAGTATAGGGAGTAACTACAATGAGCAGTTCTTC
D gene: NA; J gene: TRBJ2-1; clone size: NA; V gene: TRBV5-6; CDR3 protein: CASSLEAVWNEQFF; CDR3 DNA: TGTGCCAGCAGCTTGGAGGCGGTCTGGAATGAGCAGTTCTTC